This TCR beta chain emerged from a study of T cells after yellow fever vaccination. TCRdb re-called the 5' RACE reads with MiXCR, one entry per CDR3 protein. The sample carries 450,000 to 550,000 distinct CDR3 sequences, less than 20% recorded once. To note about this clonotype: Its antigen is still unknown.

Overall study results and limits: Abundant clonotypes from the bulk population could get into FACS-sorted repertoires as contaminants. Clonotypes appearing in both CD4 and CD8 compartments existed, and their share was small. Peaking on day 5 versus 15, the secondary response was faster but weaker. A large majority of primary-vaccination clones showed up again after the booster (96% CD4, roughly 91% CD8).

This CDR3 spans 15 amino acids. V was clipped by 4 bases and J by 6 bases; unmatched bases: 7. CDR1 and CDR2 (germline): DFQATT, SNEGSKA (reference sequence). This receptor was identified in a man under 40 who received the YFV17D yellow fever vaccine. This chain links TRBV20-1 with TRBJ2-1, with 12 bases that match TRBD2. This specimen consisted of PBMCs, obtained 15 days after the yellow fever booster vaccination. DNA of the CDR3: TGCAGTGCTACCGGACTAGCGGGATACATCAATGAGCAGTTCTTC. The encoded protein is CSATGLAGYINEQFF.